What follows is one TCR beta chain and its context. The target antigen is unknown. The data were produced by immunoSEQ multiplex PCR, yet TCRdb's version contains in-frame clones alone and is incomplete. The sample has about 85,000 clones; under 95% are singletons. These data belong to a study of T cell responses to AZD1222 COVID-19 vaccine. CDR3 length: 13 residues. The V end was cut by 0 bases, the J end by 6 bases, with 9 bases between. Germline V lookup: CDR1 WSHSY, CDR2 SAAADI. Study results and limitations: Unmutated variant regions are reportedly the target of nearly half of TCRs that are spike-specific.

The receptor was derived from an adult who received the AZD1222 COVID-19 vaccine. This material consisted of peripheral blood, taken 28 days after the second AZD1222 dose. This chain links TRBV10-2 with TRBJ2-7, with D unresolved. The DNA of the CDR3 is TGCGCCAGCAGTGAGTCTTCCTATGGCGAGCAGTACTTC. Translation: CASSESSYGEQYF.